A selection of T cell receptor beta chains follows, all from one sample in a study of blood T cells in healthy people across ages. TCRdb re-called the 5' RACE reads with MiXCR, one entry per CDR3 protein. Altogether around 1,000,000 distinct CDR3 sequences are present, around two fifths being singletons, with the ten largest covering under 15%. Sample: blood. Receptors originate from a man younger than 30 in good health. Both conserved end residues are part of each CDR3. D genes are given only for firm matches. Not all rows give a size; the values are once, few, many and, for expanded clones, a class.

clone_size	v_call	d_call	j_call	cdr3_aa	cdr3_nt
NA	TRBV29-1	NA	TRBJ1-1	CSVARAIGTEAFF	TGCAGCGTTGCTAGGGCGATCGGCACTGAAGCTTTCTTT
few	TRBV4-1	NA	TRBJ1-1	CASSTSPLTAVGTFF	TGCGCCAGCAGCACCTCCCCTTTGACAGCAGTGGGGACTTTCTTT
NA	TRBV20-1	NA	TRBJ2-7	CRARDRSYEQYF	TGCAGGGCTAGAGATCGGTCCTACGAGCAGTACTTC
NA	TRBV20-1	TRBD1	TRBJ2-7	CSASWTGSYEQYF	TGCAGTGCTAGCTGGACAGGGAGTTACGAGCAGTACTTC
few	TRBV12-3/TRBV12-4	TRBD2	TRBJ2-7	CASSLLAGGSYEQYF	TGTGCCAGCAGTTTACTAGCGGGGGGAAGCTACGAGCAGTACTTC
NA	TRBV29-1	TRBD2	TRBJ2-1	CSVITSGVYNEQFF	TGCAGCGTGATAACTAGCGGGGTCTACAATGAGCAGTTCTTC
NA	TRBV6-2/TRBV6-3	NA	TRBJ1-1	CASMTGGLQGNTEAFF	TGTGCCAGCATGACCGGGGGCCTGCAGGGGAACACTGAAGCTTTCTTT
few	TRBV18	NA	TRBJ2-5	CASSQGWTQYF	TGTGCCAGCTCACAGGGGTGGACCCAGTACTTC
few	TRBV12-3/TRBV12-4	NA	TRBJ1-2	CASSLALAGAGYTF	TGTGCCAGCAGTTTAGCGCTGGCAGGGGCTGGCTACACCTTC
many	TRBV5-1	NA	TRBJ2-3	CASYVRSSTDTQYF	TGCGCCAGCTATGTTCGATCTAGCACAGATACGCAGTATTTT
few	TRBV12-3/TRBV12-4	NA	TRBJ1-1	CASSSVFEAFF	TGTGCCAGCAGTTCCGTTTTTGAAGCTTTCTTT
few	TRBV11-1	TRBD1	TRBJ1-2	CASSLKPGGPGTRYGYTF	TGTGCCAGCAGCTTAAAACCAGGGGGTCCCGGGACGAGATATGGCTACACCTTC
NA	TRBV30	NA	TRBJ1-2	CAWSATGPEFYGYTF	TGTGCCTGGAGTGCTACAGGCCCCGAATTCTATGGCTACACCTTC
NA	TRBV7-9	NA	TRBJ2-7	CASSRATSSYEQYF	TGTGCCAGCAGTCGGGCGACAAGTTCCTACGAGCAGTACTTC
NA	TRBV4-1	TRBD1	TRBJ1-1	CASSQPTGRTGGDTEAFF	TGCGCCAGCAGCCAACCCACTGGCAGGACAGGGGGGGACACTGAAGCTTTCTTT
few	TRBV5-6	NA	TRBJ2-3	CASSFPAGRTDTQYF	TGTGCCAGCAGCTTCCCGGCAGGGCGCACAGATACGCAGTATTTT
NA	TRBV11-2	TRBD1	TRBJ2-3	CASSFGQANRYF	TGTGCCAGCAGCTTCGGACAGGCCAATAGGTATTTT
NA	TRBV4-2	NA	TRBJ1-2	CASSQSGPNDLPANYGYIF	TGTGCCAGCAGCCAATCCGGGCCGAACGACCTCCCCGCTAACTATGGCTACATCTTC
NA	TRBV2	NA	TRBJ1-1	CASSVPTEAFF	TGTGCCAGCAGTGTACCCACTGAAGCTTTCTTT
NA	TRBV20-1	NA	TRBJ1-3	CSAHVENTIYF	TGCAGTGCCCACGTCGAAAACACCATATATTTT
NA	TRBV7-2	NA	TRBJ2-5	CASSARGQLKETQYF	TGTGCCAGCAGTGCCCGCGGACAGCTAAAAGAGACCCAGTACTTC
NA	TRBV20-1	TRBD2	TRBJ2-4	CSARESGGANEQYF	TGCAGTGCTAGAGAGAGCGGGGGGGCAAATGAGCAGTACTTC
NA	TRBV20-1	TRBD1	TRBJ1-2	CSASGDSYRYGYTF	TGCAGTGCTAGCGGGGACAGCTACCGATATGGCTACACCTTC
NA	TRBV7-2	NA	TRBJ1-5	CASSLATAPSPQHF	TGTGCCAGCAGTTTAGCCACAGCCCCCTCGCCCCAGCATTTT
NA	TRBV4-3	NA	TRBJ2-5	CASSQSFGRGETQYF	TGCGCCAGCAGCCAATCGTTCGGGCGGGGTGAGACCCAGTACTTC
NA	TRBV5-6	NA	TRBJ2-1	CASSFNSLSYNEQFF	TGTGCCAGCAGCTTCAATTCCCTATCCTACAATGAGCAGTTCTTC